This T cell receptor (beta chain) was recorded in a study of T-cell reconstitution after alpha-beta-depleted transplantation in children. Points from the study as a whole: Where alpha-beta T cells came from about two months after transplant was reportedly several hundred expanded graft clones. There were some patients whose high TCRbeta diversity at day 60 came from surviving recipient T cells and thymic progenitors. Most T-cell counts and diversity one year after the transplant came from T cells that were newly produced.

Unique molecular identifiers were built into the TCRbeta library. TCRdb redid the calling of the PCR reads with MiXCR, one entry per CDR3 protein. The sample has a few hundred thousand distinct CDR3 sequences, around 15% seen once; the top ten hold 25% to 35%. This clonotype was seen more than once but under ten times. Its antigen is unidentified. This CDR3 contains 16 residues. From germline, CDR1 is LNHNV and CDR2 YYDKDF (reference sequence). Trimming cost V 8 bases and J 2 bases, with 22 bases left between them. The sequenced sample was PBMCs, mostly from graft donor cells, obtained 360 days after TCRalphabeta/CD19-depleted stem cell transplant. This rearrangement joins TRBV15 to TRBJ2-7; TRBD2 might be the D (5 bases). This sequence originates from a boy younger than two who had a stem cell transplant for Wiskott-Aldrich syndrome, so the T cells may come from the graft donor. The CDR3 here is CATGKRARARTYEQYF. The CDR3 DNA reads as TGTGCCACCGGGAAGAGGGCGCGAGCCCGAACCTACGAGCAGTACTTC.